The T cell receptor beta chain described here comes from a study of T cells after yellow fever vaccination. The ends were cut back, 5 bases at V and 1 base at J, with 22 bases in the middle. The CDR3 runs 17 residues. CDR1 and CDR2 from the germline V gene are DFQATT and SNEGSKA (reference sequence). A few counts support this clonotype. TCRdb passed the 5' RACE reads through MiXCR, listing each CDR3 protein once. The sample has roughly 520,000 distinct CDR3 sequences; just over 20% are singletons. The receptor comes from a man aged 18-30 years who received the YFV17D yellow fever vaccine. Specimen: PBMCs, collected 21 days after the first yellow fever vaccination. The J gene is TRBJ2-3, the V gene TRBV20-1, with D possibly being TRBD2 (5 bases). CDR3 region: CSAEGAGGRVGTDTQYF. CDR3 bases: TGCAGTGCTGAGGGAGCTGGTGGGAGAGTCGGCACAGATACGCAGTATTTT.